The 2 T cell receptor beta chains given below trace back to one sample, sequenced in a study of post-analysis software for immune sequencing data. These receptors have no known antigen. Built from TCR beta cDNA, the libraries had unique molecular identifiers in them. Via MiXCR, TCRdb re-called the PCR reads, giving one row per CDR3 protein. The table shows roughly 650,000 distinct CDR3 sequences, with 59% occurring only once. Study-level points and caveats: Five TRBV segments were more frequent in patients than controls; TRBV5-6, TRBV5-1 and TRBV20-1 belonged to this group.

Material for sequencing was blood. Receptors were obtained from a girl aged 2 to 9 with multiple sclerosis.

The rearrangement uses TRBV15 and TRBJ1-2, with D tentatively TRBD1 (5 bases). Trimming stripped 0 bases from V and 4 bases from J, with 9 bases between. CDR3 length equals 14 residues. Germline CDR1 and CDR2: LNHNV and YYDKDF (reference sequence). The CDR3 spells CATSRDVGLYGYTF. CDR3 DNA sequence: TGTGCCACCAGCAGAGATGTGGGACTCTATGGCTACACCTTC.

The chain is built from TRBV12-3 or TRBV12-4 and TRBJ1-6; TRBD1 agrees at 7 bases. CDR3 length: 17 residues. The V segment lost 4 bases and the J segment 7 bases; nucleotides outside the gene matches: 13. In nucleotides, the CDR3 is TGTGCCAGCAGTTCCCGCAAACGGACAGGACACAATTCACCCCTCCACTTT. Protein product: CASSSRKRTGHNSPLHF.